The rows below give T cell receptor beta chains drawn from one sample of a study of cytomegalovirus exposure and HLA in healthy donors. Generated by immunoSEQ multiplex PCR, the TCRdb table keeps only in-frame clones and is missing some. The sample yields over 50,000 clones, about 81% seen once. The material sequenced was PBMCs. Source of these receptors: a man in his fifties or sixties in good health and CMV-seropositive. CDR3s include the opening cysteine and the closing phenylalanine or tryptophan. A D gene is named only where the DNA matches it firmly. The listing skips clone size in some rows; elsewhere it reads once, few, many or a size class.

j_call clone_size cdr3_length d_call v_call cdr3_nt cdr3_aa
TRBJ2-7 NA 13 TRBD1 TRBV30 TGTGCCTGGAGTGCCTCGGGACAGGGTCGACTTTCATTC CAWSASGQGRLSF
TRBJ2-1 NA 14 NA TRBV18 TGTGCCAGCTCACCAACAACAGAGTACAATGAGCAGTTCTTC CASSPTTEYNEQFF
TRBJ1-1 NA 13 NA TRBV30 TGTGCCTGGACACTCCTAACCAACACTGAAGCTTTCTTT CAWTLLTNTEAFF
TRBJ2-7 NA 15 TRBD1 TRBV11-2 TGTGCCAGCAGCGCTCCGGGACAGGGAAACTACGAGCAGTACTTC CASSAPGQGNYEQYF
TRBJ1-2 NA 14 NA TRBV29-1 TGCAGCGTTGGGCGGGAAACCCCTAACTATGGCTACACATTC CSVGRETPNYGYTF
TRBJ1-2 NA 13 NA TRBV6-1 TGTGCCAGCAGCCCTAATTCAAACTATGGCTACACCTTC CASSPNSNYGYTF
TRBJ2-7 NA 14 NA TRBV2 TGTGCCAGCAGTGTTTCGACTAGAAGTCACGAGCAGTACTTC CASSVSTRSHEQYF
TRBJ1-1 NA 13 NA TRBV18 TGTGCCAGCTCACCGGGGGGGCAGTTTGAAGCTTTCTTT CASSPGGQFEAFF
TRBJ2-1 NA 15 TRBD2 TRBV9 TGTGCCAGCAGCGGACTAGCGGGAGGGCCAAATGAGCAGTTCTTC CASSGLAGGPNEQFF
TRBJ2-2 NA 14 NA TRBV19 TGTGCCAGTAGTGCCTACAGTTACACCGGGGAGCTGTTTTTT CASSAYSYTGELFF
TRBJ2-1 NA 12 NA TRBV6-4 TGTGCCAGCAGTTACCCGGACAATGAGCAGTTCTTC CASSYPDNEQFF
TRBJ1-2 NA 15 NA TRBV2 TGTGCCAGCAGTGGCCCTTCGACAGGCTCCCTTGGCTACACCTTC CASSGPSTGSLGYTF
TRBJ1-1 once 11 NA TRBV9 TGTGCCAGCAGCGCCGGCACTGAAGCTTTCTTT CASSAGTEAFF
TRBJ2-5 NA 15 NA TRBV5-6 TGTGCCAGCAGCTCGCGTTGGGGGCCGCGTGAGACCCAGTACTTC CASSSRWGPRETQYF
TRBJ1-1 NA 14 NA TRBV2 TGTGCCAGCAGTACTAGTACAGGGTTTAGTGAAGCTTTCTTT CASSTSTGFSEAFF
TRBJ2-4 NA 17 TRBD2 TRBV4-3 TGCGCCAGCAGCCAAGATACTGCGGGGGGCCCCAAAAACATTCAGTACTTC CASSQDTAGGPKNIQYF
TRBJ2-7 few 13 TRBD1 TRBV6-5 TGTGCCAGCAGTTACGGAACAGGGGACGAGCAGTACTTC CASSYGTGDEQYF
TRBJ2-3 NA 16 TRBD1 TRBV7-2 TGTGCCAGCAGCTTAGGGCGGGACAGGGGGTTAGATACGCAGTATTTT CASSLGRDRGLDTQYF
TRBJ2-5 few 16 TRBD2 TRBV9 TGTGCCAGCAGCGTAGCGCTAGCGGGGATCCAAGAGACCCAGTACTTC CASSVALAGIQETQYF
TRBJ1-2 NA 15 TRBD1 TRBV28 TGTGCCAGCAGTTTAGCCCGACAGGGGGCGCGGGGCTACACCTTC CASSLARQGARGYTF
TRBJ1-2 NA 15 TRBD1 TRBV27 TGTGCCAGCAGTCCTTACCGGGACAGGGATTATGGCTACACCTTC CASSPYRDRDYGYTF
TRBJ1-1 NA 14 NA TRBV7-9 TGTGCCAGCAGCTCTTTGACAGCGAACACTGAAGCTTTCTTT CASSSLTANTEAFF
TRBJ2-3 once 14 TRBD2 TRBV30 TGTGCCTGGAGTACATATAGCGGGATAGATACGCAGTATTTT CAWSTYSGIDTQYF
TRBJ2-7 NA 14 TRBD1 TRBV7-8 TGTGCCAGCAGCAAGGGACAGGAGACCTACGAGCAGTACTTC CASSKGQETYEQYF
TRBJ2-7 NA 16 TRBD2 TRBV28 TGTGCCAGCAGTACCCCCGGACTAGCGGGAAACTACGAGCAGTACTTC CASSTPGLAGNYEQYF
TRBJ1-2 NA 14 NA TRBV2 TGTGCCAGCCGCCCCGCGTGGGAGGGCTATGGCTACACCTTC CASRPAWEGYGYTF
TRBJ1-3 NA 14 NA TRBV6-5 TGTGCCAGCAACATCAGGGGCTCTGGAAACACCATATATTTT CASNIRGSGNTIYF
TRBJ2-2 NA 16 NA TRBV6-6 TGTGCCAGCAGTTACACAGGGAATGTGAACACCGGGGAGCTGTTTTTT CASSYTGNVNTGELFF
TRBJ2-1 NA 20 TRBD2 TRBV2 TGTGCCAGCAGTGAAGCCGGAGCGGGGGGGCTGGTGTCACTCGAAAATGAGCAGTTCTTC CASSEAGAGGLVSLENEQFF
TRBJ1-1 NA 15 NA TRBV6-6 TGTGCCAGCAGTTACAGGCGAGCGGCGAACACTGAAGCTTTCTTT CASSYRRAANTEAFF
TRBJ2-1 few 17 TRBD2 TRBV7-9 TGTGCCAGCAGCTTCCCCACTAGCGGGAAGTCCTACAATGAGCAGTTCTTC CASSFPTSGKSYNEQFF
TRBJ2-7 once 14 NA TRBV5-1 TGCGCCAGCAGCACAGGGTCGAGCTCCTACGAGCAGTACTTC CASSTGSSSYEQYF
TRBJ2-1 NA 13 TRBD2 TRBV10-1 TGCGCCAGCAGTCACCTAGCGGGAGATGAGCAGTTCTTC CASSHLAGDEQFF
TRBJ2-5 NA 15 TRBD1 TRBV19 TGTGCCAGTAGTATCGGCAGGGGGCGCGGGGAGACCCAGTACTTC CASSIGRGRGETQYF
TRBJ2-7 NA 15 TRBD1 TRBV19 TGTGCCAGTAGTATCGGCAGGGGGCGTACCAACGAGCAGTACTTC CASSIGRGRTNEQYF
TRBJ1-1 NA 14 TRBD1 TRBV27 TGTGCCAGCAGGGAGGGACAGGGGAACACTGAAGCTTTCTTT CASREGQGNTEAFF
TRBJ2-7 NA 15 NA TRBV18 TGTGCCAGCTCACCAACTACAGGGAATGGGAACGAGCAGTACTTC CASSPTTGNGNEQYF
TRBJ1-2 NA 15 NA TRBV5-1 TGCGCCAGCAGCTCGAACGGGGGACCGCAAAAGGGGTACACCTTC CASSSNGGPQKGYTF
TRBJ2-2 NA 16 NA TRBV28 TGTGCCAGCAGTTCGAGTTTAGCGGTTAACACCGGGGAGCTGTTTTTT CASSSSLAVNTGELFF
TRBJ2-7 NA 13 TRBD2 TRBV28 TGTGCCAGCAGTCCCATACCTAGCGGCCAGCAGTACTTC CASSPIPSGQQYF
TRBJ2-7 NA 15 NA TRBV5-6 TGTGCCAGCAGCTTGTTTTCCACTAAGCCCTACGAGCAGTACTTC CASSLFSTKPYEQYF
TRBJ1-1 NA 19 TRBD1 TRBV23-1 TGCGCCAGCAGTCAATCAAGGGGAGAATGGGACAGCATGAACACTGAAGCTTTCTTT CASSQSRGEWDSMNTEAFF
TRBJ1-4 NA 16 TRBD1 TRBV6-5 TGTGCCAGCAGTTACTCGAGGACAGGGGGTTTAGTGGAACTGTTTTTT CASSYSRTGGLVELFF
TRBJ2-3 NA 14 NA TRBV7-2 TGTGCCAGCAGCTTACTAGGAGGGGAAGATACGCAGTATTTT CASSLLGGEDTQYF
TRBJ2-7 NA 13 NA TRBV4-2 TGTGCCAGCAGCCTAACCTTTGGTTACGAGCAGTACTTC CASSLTFGYEQYF
TRBJ1-2 NA 16 NA TRBV27 TGTGCCAGCAGTTTATTTCCTACGCTCCCGAGCTATGGCTACACCTTC CASSLFPTLPSYGYTF
TRBJ2-1 once 13 NA TRBV2 TGTGCCAGCACCCGACAGACCCCCGGCGAGCAGTTCTTC CASTRQTPGEQFF